These 28 T cell receptor beta chains were sequenced from one sample in a study of blood T cell repertoires in COVID-19. Clones were read by immunoSEQ multiplex PCR, and TCRdb kept only the in-frame ones, dropping some. The data contain about 53,000 clones, approximately 90% of them singletons. The specimen sequenced was peripheral blood. The receptors originated from a man of 80 years or more with acute or convalescent COVID-19.

The chain carries TRBV29-1 and TRBJ1-4, with unresolved D. Trimming left V 4 bases short and J 8 bases short, with 23 bases between. Looked up from germline, CDR1 is SQVTM and CDR2 is ANQGSEA. CDR3 length: 16 residues. CDR3 in amino acids: CSVGQASGGIGEKLFF. The DNA of the CDR3 is TGCAGCGTTGGGCAGGCGAGCGGTGGGATAGGGGAAAAACTGTTTTTT.

This clone was picked up one time. The chain has TRBV11-2 and TRBJ2-3; D gene uncertain. The CDR3 runs 12 residues. Trimming removed 5 bases at V and 6 bases at J, with 9 bases between. CDR1 and CDR2 from the germline V gene are SGHAT and FQNNGV. CDR3 sequence: CASSLSGDTQYF. CDR3 bases: TGTGCCAGCAGCCTCTCCGGGGATACGCAGTATTTT.

V is TRBV5-6 and J is TRBJ1-5, with D uncertain. V lost 0 bases and J lost 6, with 16 bases in between. The CDR3 length is 16 residues. Per germline, CDR1 SGHDT and CDR2 YYEEEE. The CDR3 sequence: CASSLGGSLGAQPQHF. The CDR3, as DNA: TGTGCCAGCAGCTTGGGAGGTAGTCTGGGTGCTCAGCCCCAGCATTTT.

This chain uses TRBV7-9 with TRBJ2-7, with 7 bases identical to TRBD1. The J segment lost 1 base and the V segment lost 2 bases, leaving 2 bases of the junction unmatched. Looked up from germline, CDR1 is SEHNR and CDR2 is FQNEAQ (reference sequence). This CDR3 spans 14 amino acids. The CDR3 protein is CASSLNRGSYEQYF. Here the CDR3 DNA reads TGTGCCAGCAGCTTAAACAGGGGATCCTACGAGCAGTACTTC.

The chain links TRBV24-1 to TRBJ2-5; possibly TRBD2 for D (5 bases). Germline V gene sequence: CDR1 KGHDR, CDR2 SFDVKD. V shed 8 bases and J shed 7 bases, with 13 bases lying between them. CDR3 size: 12 residues. The CDR3 sequence is CATNRPRGTQYF. The CDR3 DNA follows: TGTGCCACCAATAGACCCCGGGGGACCCAGTACTTC.

Turning to this clone: The conserved closing phenylalanine or tryptophan is absent in this CDR3, likely reflecting a read error. The limits of the CDR3 on the DNA are not certain, so only TCRdb's listed CDR3 is given. The rearrangement uses TRBV18 and TRBJ2-4; TRBD2 is the table's D call and was not checked against the DNA. The germline V gene encodes CDR1 KGHSH and CDR2 LQKENI. The CDR3 totals 13 residues, both ends included. Here the CDR3 reads CASSPLEGELVKL.

This clone turned up a few times. The rearrangement links TRBV19 to TRBJ2-2; 12 nucleotides match TRBD1. The CDR3 is made up of 13 amino acids. V gave up 9 bases and J gave up 7 bases; unmatched junction bases: 3. The V gene's germline CDR1 is LNHDA and CDR2 SQIVND (reference sequence). CDR3: CASGTGGIGELFF. The CDR3 bases are TGTGCCAGCGGGACAGGGGGCATCGGGGAGCTGTTTTTT.

CDR3 in DNA: TGCAGCGTTAAGGGACTAGCGGGGCGGAACACCGGGGAGCTGTTTTTT. Amino acids: CSVKGLAGRNTGELFF. The chain combines TRBV29-1 with TRBJ2-2; 13 bases align to TRBD2. Germline V gene sequence: CDR1 SQVTM, CDR2 ANQGSEA. The CDR3 is 16 residues long. After removal of 5 bases from V and 1 base from J, the junction contained 4 bases not matched to a gene.

The rearrangement links TRBV6-5 to TRBJ2-1; 7 bases align to TRBD1. Germline CDR1 reads MNHEY; CDR2 reads SVGAGI. The V segment lost 2 bases and the J segment 3 bases; nucleotides outside the gene matches: 7. The CDR3 is made up of 16 amino acids. CDR3 nucleotide sequence: TGTGCCAGCAGTTACCGAGGGGGCCCCTTCTACAATGAGCAGTTCTTC. It translates to CASSYRGGPFYNEQFF.

This clone has only a few counts. This chain joins TRBV6-5 and TRBJ2-2; tentative D call: TRBD2 (5 bases). The germline gives CDR1 MNHEY, CDR2 SVGAGI. The CDR3 loop spans 15 amino acids. Trimming took off 5 bases at V and 1 base at J, with 11 bases between the two ends. CDR3 sequence reads: CASSPNGLNTGELFF. The CDR3 DNA sequence: TGTGCCAGCAGTCCAAACGGACTGAACACCGGGGAGCTGTTTTTT.

The V gene is TRBV25-1, the J gene TRBJ2-6; D possibly corresponds to TRBD1 (8 bases). The V gene's germline CDR1 is MGHDK and CDR2 SYGVNS. CDR3 size: 18 residues. The ends were cut back, 5 bases at V and 1 base at J, with 18 bases in the middle. The CDR3 sequence is CASSPLQGGISGANVLTF. The CDR3 DNA is TGTGCCAGCAGTCCCCTACAGGGGGGGATTTCTGGGGCCAACGTCCTGACTTTC.

This chain connects TRBV5-4 to TRBJ1-2; TRBD1 aligns across 7 bases. Germline CDR1 and CDR2: SGHNT and YYREEE (reference sequence). The CDR3 has 15 amino acids. The J segment lost 8 bases and the V segment lost 4 bases, leaving 14 bases of the junction unmatched. CDR3 loop: CASSLSLGTARGYTF. The DNA of the CDR3 is TGTGCCAGCAGCCTTTCCTTGGGGACAGCCCGGGGCTACACCTTC.

J is TRBJ2-5 and V is TRBV7-6; weak D call: TRBD2 (6 bases). The CDR3 runs 16 residues. Germline V gene sequence: CDR1 SGHVS, CDR2 FNYEAQ. V lost 0 bases to trimming and J lost 2 bases, with 13 bases between them. CDR3 bases: TGTGCCAGCAGCTTAGCACCCGGGGGAGGACAAGAGACCCAGTACTTC. Its translation: CASSLAPGGGQETQYF.

The CDR3 bases are TGTGCCAGCAGCTTCCCGGGATCACGCTACGAGCAGTACTTC. Residues: CASSFPGSRYEQYF. The chain couples TRBV11-2 to TRBJ2-7; D is perhaps TRBD2 (5 bases). Trimming took off 3 bases at V and 3 bases at J, with 12 bases between the two ends. The length of the CDR3 is 14 residues. Per germline, CDR1 SGHAT and CDR2 FQNNGV.

This sequence joins TRBV5-6 and TRBJ1-2, with a weak D call TRBD1 (6 bases). Germline CDR1 reads SGHDT; CDR2 reads YYEEEE. This CDR3 contains 14 residues. V lost 4 bases to trimming and J lost 2 bases, with 12 bases between them. CDR3 residues: CASSRDIQNYGYTF. CDR3 in DNA: TGTGCCAGCAGCAGGGACATCCAAAACTATGGCTACACCTTC.

This chain uses TRBV6-5 with TRBJ2-3; D remains unclear. The CDR3 runs to 11 residues. V lost 7 bases and J lost 5, with 7 bases in between. Germline V gene data show CDR1 as MNHEY and CDR2 as SVGAGI. As DNA, the CDR3 is TGTGCCAGCACCACGAGAGATACGCAGTATTTT. Its protein is CASTTRDTQYF.

V gene TRBV4-3 combines with J gene TRBJ2-3; TRBD2 agrees at 8 bases. The V gene end was trimmed by 2 bases and the J gene end by 0 bases; junction bases not matched to a gene: 13. The CDR3 spans 19 residues. Germline loops: CDR1 LGHNA, CDR2 YSLEER. CDR3 in amino acids: CASSQKTGGGYSSTDTQYF. In DNA form, the CDR3 reads TGCGCCAGCAGCCAAAAAACCGGGGGGGGCTATTCTAGCACAGATACGCAGTATTTT.

This clone is a singleton in its sample. The rearrangement links TRBV19 to TRBJ2-2, with D maybe TRBD1 (7 bases). Germline CDR1 is LNHDA and CDR2 is SQIVND (reference sequence). With 5 bases removed from V and 0 bases from J, the gap between germline ends came to 19 bases. The CDR3 extends over 18 amino acids. The CDR3 DNA follows: TGTGCCAGTAGTCAATCGACAGGGAGGTGGGCGAACACCGGGGAGCTGTTTTTT. This translates into CASSQSTGRWANTGELFF.

This clone came up a few times. The chain links TRBV18 to TRBJ1-6, with 11 bases fitting TRBD1. The CDR3 sequence is 14 residues long. Losses at the gene ends were 6 bases for V and 9 bases for J; bases not matched to a gene: 4. Germline lookup yields CDR1 KGHSH and CDR2 LQKENI. The CDR3 region is CASSPDRGLSPLHF. As DNA, the CDR3 is TGTGCCAGCTCCCCGGACAGGGGGCTTTCACCCCTCCACTTT.

In this sample, this clone turned up once. The chain employs TRBV27 and TRBJ1-6; TRBD1 agrees at 10 bases. Germline V lookup: CDR1 MNHEY, CDR2 SMNVEV (reference sequence). V shed 6 bases, J shed 12 bases, and the junction held 8 bases outside the gene matches. This CDR3 is built from 14 residues. This CDR3 reads CASRRTGGWQPLHF. CDR3 sequence (DNA): TGTGCCAGCAGGAGGACAGGGGGGTGGCAACCCCTCCACTTT.

This chain connects TRBV7-9 to TRBJ1-5; unclear D gene. Trimming pared 5 bases from V and 0 bases from J, leaving 5 bases between. The CDR3 is made up of 13 amino acids. Germline V lookup: CDR1 SEHNR, CDR2 FQNEAQ (reference sequence). The CDR3 bases are TGTGCCAGCAGCCTTAATAGCAATCAGCCCCAGCATTTT. Protein: CASSLNSNQPQHF.

This chain joins TRBV5-6 and TRBJ2-7; weak D call: TRBD1 (6 bases). CDR3 size: 14 residues. Germline CDR1 reads SGHDT; CDR2 reads YYEEEE. Trimming stripped 1 base from V and 5 bases from J, with 13 bases between. The CDR3 sequence: CASSLQTGNDEQYF. The CDR3 DNA reads as TGTGCCAGCAGCTTGCAAACAGGGAACGACGAGCAGTACTTC.

The chain employs TRBV15 and TRBJ1-2; 7 nucleotides line up with TRBD1. From germline, CDR1 is LNHNV and CDR2 YYDKDF (reference sequence). The trim removed 3 bases at V and 7 bases at J, leaving 5 bases unmatched. The CDR3 covers 13 residues. Written as DNA, the CDR3 is TGTGCCACCAGCAGTGCAGGGGGGCGTGGCTACACCTTC. It is translated as CATSSAGGRGYTF.

V is TRBV10-3 and J is TRBJ1-5, with TRBD1 as a possible D gene (5 bases). The CDR3 runs 14 residues. Trimming pared 3 bases from V and 3 bases from J, leaving 9 bases between. Germline V CDR1 and CDR2: ENHRY, SYGVKD. In DNA, the CDR3 is TGTGCCATCAGTGATCGACAGTCCAATCAGCCCCAGCATTTT. Its protein product is CAISDRQSNQPQHF.

In nucleotides, the CDR3 is TGTGCCAGCAGTCCCCAACAGGGTATTAAATCCGAAGCTTTCTTT. Translation: CASSPQQGIKSEAFF. The chain uses TRBV27 and TRBJ1-1; weak D call: TRBD1 (6 bases). The CDR3 covers 15 residues. Trimming shortened V by 5 bases and J by 8 bases, and 21 bases separated the two germline ends. CDR1 and CDR2 (germline): MNHEY, SMNVEV (reference sequence).

The chain is built from TRBV18 and TRBJ1-5; the D is unclear. Per germline, CDR1 KGHSH and CDR2 LQKENI. The CDR3 length is 15 residues. The V end was cut by 6 bases, the J end by 6 bases, with 18 bases between. CDR3 DNA sequence: TGTGCCAGCTCGTCCGGAGGGATAAGTGCTCAGCCCCAGCATTTT. Translated: CASSSGGISAQPQHF.

The rearrangement uses TRBV6-6 and TRBJ2-7, with D possibly TRBD1 on 6 matching bases. Germline V lookup: CDR1 MNHNY, CDR2 SVGAGI (reference sequence). This CDR3 region has 15 residues. V was shortened by 6 bases and J by 2 bases, with 17 bases between the two germline ends. The CDR3 DNA is TGTGCCAGCAGGCAACCCTACGGGGACACCTACGAGCAGTACTTC. Translated: CASRQPYGDTYEQYF.

This chain uses TRBV4-3 with TRBJ2-6, with a weak D call TRBD2 (5 bases). Germline V gives CDR1 LGHNA, CDR2 YSLEER. The CDR3 has 19 amino acids. The V and J ends lost 0 bases and 2 bases respectively, with 17 bases between them. In nucleotides, the CDR3 is TGCGCCAGCAGCCAAGAATGGAGGAGGACCACAGCTGGGGCCAACGTCCTGACTTTC. Protein sequence: CASSQEWRRTTAGANVLTF.